This is a list of T cell receptor beta chains from one sample in a study of T cell changes during pregnancy in multiple sclerosis. Assay: immunoSEQ multiplex PCR; the TCRdb copy retains only in-frame clones and omits some. This sample carries 70,000 or so clones, roughly 91% of them seen once, and the ten largest clones take 0.29%. This material consisted of CD4+ T cells from peripheral blood mononuclear cells, taken after pregnancy. The source of these receptors is a female donor with multiple sclerosis, enrolled in a pregnancy study. Each CDR3 is given with its conserved first and last residue. Each record gives: V gene, J gene, clone size, CDR3 protein. Where a row states a size, it is once, few, many or the class of an expanded clone; other rows omit it.

>TRBV18|TRBJ2-2|-
CASSLDRRNTGELFF
>TRBV5-4|TRBJ2-7|-
CASSPQGGPYEQYF
>TRBV6-1|TRBJ1-3|-
CASSGGLNGNTIYF
>TRBV5-1|TRBJ2-3|-
CASSKDRGQDTQYF
>TRBV9|TRBJ2-1|-
CASSVGSGSYNEQFF
>TRBV6-5|TRBJ1-1|once
CASSYRTGGFGTEAFF
>TRBV5-1|TRBJ2-5|-
CASSPTAAEGTQYF
>TRBV9|TRBJ2-3|-
CASSVGDRALDTQYF
>TRBV28|TRBJ2-7|-
CASSGQDISYEQYF
>TRBV5-1|TRBJ1-5|-
CASSLVGGAGNQPQHF
>TRBV28|TRBJ1-1|-
CATLLTTEAFF
>TRBV5-6|TRBJ1-4|-
CASSFFPSLNEKLFF
>TRBV9|TRBJ2-1|-
CASSPGTSGGIPKLNEQFF
>TRBV18|TRBJ1-5|-
CASSPAGGNQPQHF
>TRBV19|TRBJ2-1|-
CASSIRTSSSYNEQFF
>TRBV4-1|TRBJ1-1|-
CASSQTGADNLGAFF
>TRBV5-1|TRBJ1-2|few
CASSLGLGVLNYGYTF
>TRBV5-4|TRBJ1-4|-
CASSPELQATNEKLFF
>TRBV10-3|TRBJ2-7|once
CAISPGLAGAYEQYF
>TRBV9|TRBJ1-1|-
CASSWARENTEAFF
>TRBV23-1|TRBJ2-7|-
CASRPKGVLEQYF
>TRBV11-2|TRBJ2-3|once
CASSLEGGLAADTQYF
>TRBV28|TRBJ1-4|-
CASSFSGWRDEKLFF
>TRBV6-5|TRBJ2-2|-
CASSYEGPSGELFF
>TRBV5-1|TRBJ1-1|-
CASSLSVSGQGAFF